The 3 T cell receptor beta chains below come from one sample, sequenced in a study of metastatic and nonmetastatic thyroid tumors. Nobody among the patients had been given any treatment before thyroid surgery. TCRdb re-called the PCR reads through MiXCR. The table lists about 23,000 clones, about a quarter of them singletons. Material for sequencing was tumor tissue. These TCRs come from a female donor with papillary thyroid cancer or a benign thyroid nodule (not recorded which). Some clones in this sample may be carry-over from other donors' samples.

This clone occurred many times. One base away lies a much larger clone, so this may be a sequencing read error. The J gene is TRBJ1-2, the V gene TRBV3-1, with TRBD1 matching over 7 bases. Germline CDR1 LGHDT, CDR2 YNNKEL (reference sequence). The V and J ends lost 4 bases and 5 bases, in that order; junction bases with no gene match: 7. There are 14 residues in the CDR3. CDR3 residues: CASSPTVTGYGYTF. For the CDR3, the DNA is TGTGCCAGCAGCCCCACCGTGACAGGGTATGGCTACACCTTC.

This clone was counted ten times or more. The genes are TRBV2 and TRBJ2-1; unclear D gene. This CDR3 has 14 amino acids. The ends were cut back, 0 bases at V and 6 bases at J, with 9 bases in the middle. Germline CDR1 and CDR2: SNHLY and FYNNEI. The CDR3 here is CASSEASRRNEQFF. The DNA for the CDR3 is TGTGCCAGCAGTGAAGCTTCCAGGCGCAATGAGCAGTTCTTC.

This chain connects TRBV6-1 to TRBJ1-1, with a possible D match to TRBD1 (5 bases). V gave up 8 bases and J gave up 5 bases, with 21 bases separating them. CDR3 length equals 15 residues. CDR1 MNHNS and CDR2 SASEGT come from the germline V gene. The CDR3 DNA follows: TGTGCCAGCGGAGGGGCAGTGGGCTCGAGGACTGAAGCTTTCTTT. Its translation: CASGGAVGSRTEAFF.